This TCR beta chain is from a study of T cells in women clearing cervical HPV infection. Study information: Controls gave blood once infection was undetectable; cases at lesion identification. Study-wide findings and caveats: TRBV6-7 relative abundance averaged roughly 0.1% in cases and 0.15% to 0.2% in controls. It is unknown whether associations predate infection; no effector/memory or HPV-specific sorting.

Genomic DNA, averaging approximately 1,100 ng per sample, yielded TCR beta CDR3 via immunoSEQ. The table came from immunoSEQ multiplex PCR; TCRdb's copy has only in-frame clones and leaves some out. In all, the sample yields approximately 32,000 clones. About this clone itself: Its cognate antigen is unknown. The missing CDR3 end, 3 residues past where the read stops, is filled in from the germline J gene.

Trimming shortened V by 6 bases and J by 0 bases, and 9 bases separated the two germline ends. The CDR3 is 15 amino acids. Sequenced material: blood buffy coat. The origin of this receptor is a woman aged 18 to 69 with a cervical HPV16 infection that either progressed to CIN3+ or cleared (not recorded which). The genes are TRBV12-3 or TRBV12-4 and TRBJ1-6; no reliable D call. The sequenced CDR3 bases are TGTGCCAGCAGGAGGCGGAGCTCCTATAATTCACCC. This gives the protein CASRRRSSYNSP. From start to end, the CDR3 is CASRRRSSYNSPLHF.